This section outlines one T cell receptor (beta chain) sequence together with its context. The data are from a study of blood T cell repertoires in COVID-19. The overall study: Whether acute or convalescent, the COVID-19 samples came from the United States, Italy and Spain. PBMCs, B-cell-depleted T cells, or T cells provided the cDNA or gDNA that made up the material.

Original processing methods: Estimation of nucleated cell counts was performed using reference gene primer amplification. The data were produced by immunoSEQ multiplex PCR, yet TCRdb's version contains in-frame clones alone and is incomplete. V and J calls and clone size come straight from that table; D and trimming were deduced from the DNA. Of about 200,000 clones listed, approximately 80% are singletons. The CDR3 consists of 17 residues. From germline, CDR1 is LGHDT and CDR2 YNNKEL (reference sequence). V lost 0 bases, J lost 7 bases, and 19 bases lay in between. The chain couples TRBV3-1 (or the pseudogene TRBV3-2) to TRBJ2-1; tentatively, D is TRBD2 (5 bases). Sequenced material: peripheral blood. This clonotype was obtained from a woman of 80 years or more with acute or convalescent COVID-19. The CDR3 here is CASSQEVTYTGRNEQFF. The CDR3 coding sequence is TGTGCCAGCAGCCAAGAGGTCACGTACACGGGAAGGAATGAGCAGTTCTTC.